The 26 T cell receptor beta chains presented below share a single source sample, sequenced in a study of shared clonotypes between healthy human individuals. Libraries were prepared by immunoSEQ multiplex PCR; TCRdb keeps only in-frame clonotypes and omits some of them. The sample includes roughly 720,000 clones, less than 95% of them seen just once. The sample consisted of memory CD8+ T cells from PBMCs. Described subset: CD45RO+ cells pooled with CCR7-negative TemRA cells. The receptors were sampled from a man aged 18 to 35 in good health. Some clones in this sample may be carry-over from other donors' samples.

The V call is TRBV7-9, the J call TRBJ2-7; TRBD1 aligns across 9 bases. The ends lost 4 bases at V and 3 bases at J; junction bases unmatched: 10. The CDR3 has 16 amino acids. CDR1 and CDR2 from the germline V gene are SEHNR and FQNEAQ (reference sequence). In nucleotides, the CDR3 is TGTGCCAGCAGCTCAAACCGGGACAGGGATCGCTACGAGCAGTACTTC. Translated, it gives CASSSNRDRDRYEQYF.

The chain joins TRBV28 to TRBJ1-1; D is unresolved. From germline, CDR1 is MDHEN and CDR2 SYDVKM. The length of the CDR3 is 15 residues. Trimming left V 1 base short and J 1 base short, with 10 bases between. CDR3 nucleotide sequence: TGTGCCAGCAGTTTATTACGAGAGGGGAACACTGAAGCTTTCTTT. Translation: CASSLLREGNTEAFF. Variable domain in full (rest from reference TRBV28 and TRBJ1-1): DVKVTQSSRYLVKRTGEKVFLECVQDMDHENMFWYRQDPGLGLRLIYFSYDVKMKEKGDIPEGYSVSREKKERFSLILESASTNQTSMYLCASSLLREGNTEAFFGQGTRLTVV.

This chain uses TRBV13 with TRBJ2-5; 7 nucleotides match TRBD2. V was clipped by 0 bases and J by 3 bases; unmatched bases: 4. This CDR3 region has 15 residues. The germline gives CDR1 PRHDT, CDR2 FYEKMQ (reference sequence). CDR3 region: CASSLGGRIEETQYF. The CDR3 DNA sequence: TGTGCCAGCAGCTTAGGCGGGAGGATTGAAGAGACCCAGTACTTC.

This clone was seen just once. This rearrangement joins TRBV25-1 to TRBJ1-4, with D possibly being TRBD1 (5 bases). The germline CDR1 and CDR2 sequences are MGHDK and SYGVNS. The CDR3 sequence is 16 residues long. Trimming cost V 1 base and J 8 bases, with 17 bases left between them. Written as DNA, the CDR3 is TGTGCCAGCAGTGAATCGGTGGGACCCGGTACGGAAAAACTGTTTTTT. This translates into CASSESVGPGTEKLFF.

Concerning this clone itself: Within the sample, other DNA sequences also encode this same CDR3. This chain joins TRBV4-3 and TRBJ2-5, with D unresolved. The germline V gene encodes CDR1 LGHNA and CDR2 YSLEER. V was shortened by 4 bases and J by 5 bases, with 11 bases between the two germline ends. The CDR3 is 13 residues long. CDR3 nucleotide sequence: TGCGCCAGCAGCCCGGGTCTGCGGGAGACCCAGTACTTC. It is translated as CASSPGLRETQYF.

The chain joins TRBV19 to TRBJ1-2; D is perhaps TRBD1 (5 bases). The V gene lost 6 bases and the J gene lost 8 bases, with 19 bases spanning the gap. CDR1 is LNHDA and CDR2 is SQIVND in the germline V gene (reference sequence). The CDR3 spans 14 residues. CDR3 sequence: CASSNGVGRRGYTF. CDR3 DNA: TGTGCCAGTAGCAACGGTGTGGGGCGGCGGGGCTACACCTTC.

The chain is built from TRBV28 and TRBJ2-7, with a weak D call TRBD2 (6 bases). Per germline, CDR1 MDHEN and CDR2 SYDVKM. Trimming shortened V by 3 bases and J by 2 bases, and 11 bases separated the two germline ends. This CDR3 region has 14 residues. The CDR3 spells CASSLRGGPYEQYF. As DNA, the CDR3 is TGTGCCAGCAGTTTGCGGGGAGGCCCCTACGAGCAGTACTTC.

The rearrangement joins TRBV11-1 to TRBJ2-4, with D maybe TRBD1 (6 bases). Per germline, CDR1 SGHAT and CDR2 FQDESV (reference sequence). There are 15 residues in the CDR3. The germline V and J ends were trimmed by 6 bases and 0 bases, with 12 bases remaining between them. The CDR3: CASSPGVAAKNIQYF. The CDR3 nucleotides read TGTGCCAGCAGTCCAGGGGTGGCAGCCAAAAACATTCAGTACTTC.

The V and J genes are TRBV27 and TRBJ2-5; 11 nucleotides match TRBD2. Germline CDR1 reads MNHEY; CDR2 reads SMNVEV (reference sequence). CDR3 length: 16 residues. J lost 0 bases, V lost 5 bases, and 5 bases had no gene match. CDR3 amino acids: CASSPRTSGYQETQYF. For the CDR3, the DNA is TGTGCCAGCAGTCCACGGACTAGCGGGTACCAAGAGACCCAGTACTTC.

The chain is built from TRBV6-5 and TRBJ2-7, with 7 nucleotides matching TRBD1. Trimming removed 6 bases from V and 5 bases from J; junction bases left unmatched: 10. This CDR3 region has 14 residues. Germline CDR1 and CDR2: MNHEY and SVGAGI. Written as DNA, the CDR3 is TGTGCCAGCAGACGAGAACAGGGGAGCAACGAGCAGTACTTC. This codes for CASRREQGSNEQYF.

The chain links TRBV7-9 to TRBJ2-3, with D possibly TRBD1 on 6 matching bases. Germline V lookup: CDR1 SEHNR, CDR2 FQNEAQ (reference sequence). The ends were cut back, 8 bases at V and 0 bases at J, with 12 bases in the middle. The CDR3 sequence is 14 residues long. CDR3 sequence reads: CASPAGASTDTQYF. CDR3 sequence (DNA): TGTGCCAGCCCGGCAGGGGCTAGCACAGATACGCAGTATTTT. Looking up the rest from reference TRBV7-9 and TRBJ2-3 gives the full variable domain: DTGVSQNPRHKITKRGQNVTFRCDPISEHNRLYWYRQTLGQGPEFLTYFQNEAQLEKSRLLSDRFSAERPKGSFSTLEIQRTEQGDSAMYLCASPAGASTDTQYFGPGTRLTVL.

This clone has more than one count but fewer than ten. Distinct nucleotide sequences in the sample also encode this CDR3. The chain joins TRBV30 to TRBJ1-1; D not certain. CDR1 is GTSNPN and CDR2 is SVGIG in the germline V gene (reference sequence). V dropped 0 bases and J dropped 6 bases, with 5 bases sitting between them. The CDR3 loop spans 11 amino acids. CDR3 loop: CAWSVLSEAFF. The DNA of the CDR3 is TGTGCCTGGAGTGTTTTATCTGAAGCTTTCTTT.

About this clone itself: Other DNA variants within this sample encode the same CDR3. This chain joins TRBV7-3 and TRBJ2-1; tentatively, D is TRBD1 (6 bases). V lost 3 bases, J lost 4 bases, and 10 bases lay in between. Germline CDR1 SGHTA, CDR2 FQGTGA. CDR3 length: 14 amino acids. CDR3 loop: CASSFGGVYNEQFF. The CDR3 coding sequence is TGTGCCAGCAGCTTTGGGGGCGTATACAATGAGCAGTTCTTC.

The chain is built from TRBV9 and TRBJ2-1; D possibly corresponds to TRBD2 (5 bases). Germline V CDR1 and CDR2: SGDLS, YYNGEE. The CDR3 runs to 14 residues. The V gene lost 3 bases and the J gene lost 4 bases, with 11 bases spanning the gap. CDR3 protein: CASSGGLGYNEQFF. CDR3 DNA sequence: TGTGCCAGCAGCGGAGGGCTGGGGTACAATGAGCAGTTCTTC.

Notes on this clone: The sample contains more than one DNA sequence encoding this CDR3. The V and J genes are TRBV7-9 and TRBJ2-1; D perhaps matches TRBD1 (6 bases). The CDR3 has 14 amino acids. V lost 1 base to trimming and J lost 8 bases, with 12 bases between them. CDR1 SEHNR and CDR2 FQNEAQ come from the germline V gene (reference sequence). This CDR3 is CASSLVAGDDEQFF. The CDR3 DNA sequence: TGTGCCAGCAGCTTAGTAGCAGGGGACGATGAGCAGTTCTTC.

This clone was recorded only once. V gene TRBV7-9 combines with J gene TRBJ2-3; a weak D match, TRBD2 (5 bases). V was clipped by 0 bases and J by 2 bases, with 15 bases between them. The CDR3 is 17 amino acids. CDR1 and CDR2 from the germline V gene are SEHNR and FQNEAQ (reference sequence). The CDR3 is CASSLALAGRDTDTQYF. The CDR3 coding sequence is TGTGCCAGCAGCTTAGCGCTAGCTGGACGGGACACAGATACGCAGTATTTT.

The V gene is TRBV19, the J gene TRBJ2-5, with a tentative D call TRBD2 (5 bases). V lost 3 bases and J lost 3, with 11 bases in between. From germline, CDR1 is LNHDA and CDR2 SQIVND (reference sequence). The CDR3 is 14 amino acids. Written as DNA, the CDR3 is TGTGCCAGTAGTATCATCCCGGGAAAAGAGACCCAGTACTTC. Residues: CASSIIPGKETQYF. Filled out from reference TRBV19 and TRBJ2-5, the complete variable domain reads DGGITQSPKYLFRKEGQNVTLSCEQNLNHDAMYWYRQDPGQGLRLIYYSQIVNDFQKGDIAEGYSVSREKKESFPLTVTSAQKNPTAFYLCASSIIPGKETQYFGPGTRLLVL.

V usage is TRBV28 and J usage is TRBJ1-2; weak D call: TRBD1 (6 bases). The CDR3 is made up of 13 amino acids. The V end was cut by 7 bases, the J end by 1 base, with 10 bases between. Germline-derived CDR1 and CDR2 are MDHEN and SYDVKM. The CDR3 nucleotides are TGTGCCAGCACTATGGGACATAACTATGGCTACACCTTC. Translating gives CASTMGHNYGYTF.

This clone was seen at least ten times. This chain joins TRBV9 and TRBJ2-1; TRBD2 agrees at 14 bases. The CDR3 extends over 15 amino acids. Trimming took 4 bases from V and 9 from J; bases not matched to a gene: 6. CDR1 is SGDLS and CDR2 is YYNGEE in the germline V gene. The CDR3 DNA reads as TGTGCCAGCAGCCCGGGGACTAGCGGGAGCAGTGAGCAGTTCTTC. Encoded protein: CASSPGTSGSSEQFF.

This clone was recorded only once. The rearrangement links TRBV28 to TRBJ2-7; D not certain. This CDR3 comprises 17 residues. Trimming took off 3 bases at V and 0 bases at J, with 18 bases between the two ends. Per germline, CDR1 MDHEN and CDR2 SYDVKM. This CDR3 reads CASSFSSVRFGSYEQYF. For the CDR3, the DNA is TGTGCCAGCAGTTTTAGTTCGGTCAGGTTCGGCTCCTACGAGCAGTACTTC.

The chain combines TRBV7-9 with TRBJ2-3, with TRBD2 matching over 15 bases. With V trimmed by 5 bases and J by 4 bases, 13 bases remained unmatched. Per the germline V gene, CDR1 is SEHNR and CDR2 is FQNEAQ (reference sequence). CDR3 length equals 19 residues. In DNA form, the CDR3 reads TGTGCCAGCAGCCGATCCGGGACTAGCGGGAGGCGGGGGGCAGATACGCAGTATTTT. Residues: CASSRSGTSGRRGADTQYF.

The genes are TRBV15 and TRBJ1-1, with D unresolved. Germline lookup yields CDR1 LNHNV and CDR2 YYDKDF (reference sequence). V was cut by 5 bases and J by 1 base, with 17 bases left in between. This CDR3 spans 16 amino acids. Here the CDR3 reads CATSLAREEGNTEAFF. For the CDR3, the DNA is TGTGCCACCAGCCTAGCCCGAGAAGAGGGGAACACTGAAGCTTTCTTT.

This chain connects TRBV19 to TRBJ2-7; D may correspond to TRBD1 or TRBD2 (5 bases each). The CDR3 extends over 14 amino acids. V lost 6 bases, J lost 7 bases, and 19 bases lay in between. Germline loops: CDR1 LNHDA, CDR2 SQIVND (reference sequence). The CDR3 coding sequence is TGTGCCAGTAGAGAGAGGGGCTTCTTCTCAGAGCAGTACTTC. It codes for CASRERGFFSEQYF. Full variable domain (rest looked up from reference TRBV19 and TRBJ2-7): DGGITQSPKYLFRKEGQNVTLSCEQNLNHDAMYWYRQDPGQGLRLIYYSQIVNDFQKGDIAEGYSVSREKKESFPLTVTSAQKNPTAFYLCASRERGFFSEQYFGPGTRLTVT.

V gene TRBV27 combines with J gene TRBJ2-3; TRBD2 matches 8 bases. Germline CDR1 and CDR2: MNHEY and SMNVEV (reference sequence). Trimming at V came to 6 bases and at J to 1 base, leaving 9 bases not matched to a gene. This CDR3 contains 16 residues. The CDR3 DNA reads as TGTGCCAGCAGCCTTTGGGCTAGCGGGCGCACAGATACGCAGTATTTT. This gives the protein CASSLWASGRTDTQYF.

The chain has TRBV19 and TRBJ2-7, with 10 positions matching TRBD2. V was clipped by 5 bases and J by 4 bases; unmatched bases: 5. Germline-derived CDR1 and CDR2 are LNHDA and SQIVND (reference sequence). This CDR3 region has 14 residues. The CDR3 sequence is CASSAGLAVYEQYF. CDR3 nucleotide sequence: TGTGCCAGTAGTGCAGGACTAGCGGTGTACGAGCAGTACTTC.

This clone has a count of ten or more. The V call is TRBV27, the J call TRBJ2-7, with D perhaps matching TRBD2 (6 bases). Germline V gene data show CDR1 as MNHEY and CDR2 as SMNVEV (reference sequence). This CDR3 comprises 15 residues. The V end lost 6 bases, the J end lost 2 bases, and 17 bases lay between the germline ends. The CDR3 reads CASRHGTSSAYEQYF. For the CDR3, the DNA is TGTGCCAGCAGACACGGGACTTCCAGCGCCTACGAGCAGTACTTC.